These T cell receptor beta chains were read from a single sample in a study of blood T cell repertoires in COVID-19. Assay used: immunoSEQ multiplex PCR; TCRdb lists only in-frame clones, some missing. This table has a few hundred thousand clones, about 88% appearing once. Sample: PBMCs or T cells enriched from blood (not recorded which). The receptors stem from a woman aged 60-75 years who had recovered from COVID-19. CDR3s include the opening cysteine and the closing phenylalanine or tryptophan. The D gene is left open where the match is weak. Rows give clone size only sometimes, using once, few, many, or a class for an expanded clone.

v_call,d_call,j_call,clone_size,cdr3_aa,cdr3_nt
TRBV6-6,NA,TRBJ1-5,NA,CASSYAQGRSNQPQHF,TGTGCCAGCAGTTACGCCCAGGGCCGTAGCAATCAGCCCCAGCATTTT
TRBV5-1,TRBD2,TRBJ2-5,NA,CASSVRTSGGIQETQYF,TGCGCCAGCAGCGTACGCACTAGCGGGGGGATTCAAGAGACCCAGTACTTC
TRBV9,NA,TRBJ2-3,NA,CASSPSGADTQYF,TGTGCCAGCAGCCCATCGGGGGCAGATACGCAGTATTTT
TRBV7-9,TRBD1,TRBJ1-2,few,CASSSSRGQIGYTF,TGTGCCAGCAGCTCATCCAGGGGGCAAATTGGCTACACCTTC
TRBV7-9,TRBD1,TRBJ2-2,once,CASSLEDRGIGRAGELFF,TGTGCCAGCAGCTTAGAAGACAGGGGAATAGGTAGGGCCGGGGAGCTGTTTTTT
TRBV6-5,NA,TRBJ2-7,NA,CASNQGSFYEQYF,TGTGCCAGCAACCAGGGGTCCTTCTACGAGCAGTACTTC
TRBV12-3/TRBV12-4,NA,TRBJ1-2,NA,CASSLGRGYTF,TGTGCCAGCAGCCTGGGGAGGGGCTACACCTTC
TRBV30,TRBD1,TRBJ1-3,NA,CAWSVWDSRNTIYF,TGTGCCTGGAGTGTATGGGACAGCAGAAACACCATATATTTT
TRBV30,NA,TRBJ1-1,NA,CAWSRGDTEAFF,TGTGCCTGGAGTCGGGGGGACACTGAAGCTTTCTTT
TRBV7-2,NA,TRBJ2-5,NA,CASSFRAGREETQYF,TGTGCCAGCAGCTTCAGGGCAGGCAGGGAAGAGACCCAGTACTTC
TRBV12-3/TRBV12-4,NA,TRBJ1-1,once,CASSSQAYTEAFF,TGTGCCAGCAGTTCTCAGGCGTACACTGAAGCTTTCTTT
TRBV25-1,TRBD1,TRBJ1-2,NA,CASSAEGARGRGYTF,TGTGCCAGCAGTGCTGAGGGGGCTAGGGGACGTGGCTACACCTTC
TRBV7-2,NA,TRBJ1-3,NA,CASSRTGTNLLLSGNTIYF,TGTGCCAGCAGCCGCACCGGGACAAACCTCCTACTTTCTGGAAACACCATATATTTT
TRBV19,TRBD1,TRBJ1-1,NA,CASSSGGLVRNTEAFF,TGTGCCAGTAGTTCAGGGGGCCTAGTCCGGAACACTGAAGCTTTCTTT
TRBV3-1/TRBV3-2,TRBD1,TRBJ2-2,NA,CASSQEYRTGTGELFF,TGTGCCAGCAGCCAAGAGTATCGGACAGGCACCGGGGAGCTGTTTTTT
TRBV3-1/TRBV3-2,TRBD2,TRBJ2-1,once,CASSDDRSAGGYNEQFF,TGTGCCAGCAGCGACGACCGCTCAGCGGGGGGTTACAATGAGCAGTTCTTC
TRBV7-6,TRBD2,TRBJ2-3,NA,CASSLVGGTSGASSTDTQYF,TGTGCCAGCAGCTTAGTTGGTGGGACTAGCGGGGCCTCTAGCACAGATACGCAGTATTTT
TRBV6-5,NA,TRBJ1-2,NA,CASSISGGGNYGYTF,TGTGCCAGCAGTATCAGCGGGGGAGGTAACTATGGCTACACCTTC
TRBV4-1,TRBD2,TRBJ2-3,NA,CASSQGRSGGARDTQYF,TGCGCCAGCAGCCAAGGCCGTAGCGGGGGGGCCAGAGATACGCAGTATTTT
TRBV4-1,TRBD1,TRBJ1-4,NA,CASSQVGQGDATNEKLFF,TGCGCCAGCAGCCAAGTAGGACAGGGGGACGCAACTAATGAAAAACTGTTTTTT
TRBV5-1,TRBD1,TRBJ1-1,NA,CASSLQGAPNTEAFF,TGCGCCAGCAGCCTACAGGGGGCCCCGAACACTGAAGCTTTCTTT
TRBV11-2,NA,TRBJ2-3,NA,CASSPGVWVSTDTQYF,TGTGCCAGCAGTCCCGGGGTGTGGGTGAGCACAGATACGCAGTATTTT
TRBV30,NA,TRBJ1-6,NA,CAVGSRYNSPLHF,TGTGCCGTAGGGAGTCGCTATAATTCACCCCTCCACTTT
TRBV5-1,TRBD1,TRBJ2-5,many,CASSLRGTEETQYF,TGCGCCAGCAGCTTGAGGGGGACAGAAGAGACCCAGTACTTC
TRBV5-4,NA,TRBJ2-6,NA,CASSSWTEGANVLTF,TGTGCCAGCAGCTCCTGGACAGAGGGGGCCAACGTCCTGACTTTC
TRBV5-6,TRBD1,TRBJ1-5,NA,CASSLLGQEYSNQPQHF,TGTGCCAGCAGCCTACTGGGACAGGAATATAGCAATCAGCCCCAGCATTTT
TRBV2,NA,TRBJ1-5,NA,CASSQTAGRGQPQHF,TGTGCCAGCAGTCAAACGGCAGGGCGGGGTCAGCCCCAGCATTTT
TRBV24-1,NA,TRBJ1-2,NA,CATSDKQVRGYTF,TGTGCCACCAGTGATAAACAGGTTCGAGGCTACACCTTC
TRBV27,NA,TRBJ2-7,few,CASSFAGSYEQYF,TGTGCCAGCAGTTTCGCAGGATCCTACGAGCAGTACTTC
TRBV2,TRBD1,TRBJ2-7,NA,CASSLTPGGREQYF,TGTGCCAGCAGCCTTACTCCAGGGGGACGGGAGCAGTACTTC
TRBV5-1,NA,TRBJ1-3,NA,CASSSNPTGYSGNTIYF,TGCGCCAGCAGCTCTAACCCCACAGGATACTCTGGAAACACCATATATTTT
TRBV19,NA,TRBJ2-1,NA,CASSMGRARGGYNEQFF,TGTGCCAGTAGTATGGGGAGGGCCAGGGGAGGCTACAATGAGCAGTTCTTC
TRBV6-6,NA,TRBJ2-5,NA,CASSYSDSQETQYF,TGTGCCAGCAGTTACTCCGACAGCCAAGAGACCCAGTACTTC
TRBV15,NA,TRBJ1-4,NA,CATSSSRTGHEKLFF,TGTGCCACCAGCAGTTCTCGCACAGGGCACGAAAAACTGTTTTTT
TRBV5-5,NA,TRBJ1-2,NA,CASSLGSQGYPLGRGYTF,TGTGCCAGCAGCTTGGGTAGTCAGGGGTACCCGCTCGGACGTGGCTACACCTTC
TRBV7-2,NA,TRBJ1-2,NA,CASSLNRDDGYTF,TGTGCCAGCAGCTTAAACAGGGATGATGGCTACACCTTC
TRBV29-1,TRBD1,TRBJ1-1,once,CSVGRQGVDTEAFF,TGCAGCGTCGGACGACAGGGAGTAGACACTGAAGCTTTCTTT
TRBV6-5,NA,TRBJ1-4,once,CASSYSGNRVFEKLFF,TGTGCCAGCAGTTACTCTGGAAACAGGGTCTTTGAAAAACTGTTTTTT
TRBV19,TRBD1,TRBJ1-1,once,CASSARGQGNTEAFF,TGTGCCAGTAGTGCACGGGGACAGGGGAACACTGAAGCTTTCTTT
TRBV11-2,NA,TRBJ2-3,NA,CASSPRGLSTDTQYF,TGTGCCAGCAGCCCCCGGGGACTTAGCACAGATACGCAGTATTTT
TRBV24-1,TRBD1,TRBJ1-2,NA,CATSDSRDRTYTQGYTF,TGTGCCACCAGTGACTCCCGGGACAGGACCTACACTCAAGGCTACACCTTC
TRBV6-5,TRBD1,TRBJ1-1,NA,CASSYSGTARKAFF,TGTGCCAGCAGTTACTCAGGGACAGCTAGAAAAGCTTTCTTT
TRBV6-5,TRBD2,TRBJ2-2,NA,CASSYGLAGGTGELFF,TGTGCCAGCAGTTACGGACTAGCGGGGGGAACCGGGGAGCTGTTTTTT
TRBV3-1/TRBV3-2,NA,TRBJ2-3,NA,CASSQGDFPSTDTQYF,TGTGCCAGCAGCCAGGGGGACTTTCCTAGCACAGATACGCAGTATTTT
TRBV18,TRBD1,TRBJ1-2,NA,CASSPPTRGILYEGYTF,TGTGCCAGCTCACCACCTACCAGGGGGATATTATATGAGGGCTACACCTTC
TRBV7-9,NA,TRBJ1-1,NA,CASSPDGQGTTEAFF,TGTGCCAGCAGCCCAGACGGTCAGGGGACCACTGAAGCTTTCTTT
TRBV30,NA,TRBJ1-2,NA,CACLPSNLYGYTF,TGTGCCTGCCTCCCTAGCAACCTTTATGGCTACACCTTC
TRBV10-3,NA,TRBJ1-1,NA,CAISELQGTEAFF,TGTGCCATCAGTGAGCTACAGGGTACTGAAGCTTTCTTT
TRBV2,TRBD2,TRBJ2-1,NA,CASRKSTSGGSNEQFF,TGTGCCAGCAGGAAATCGACTAGCGGGGGGTCCAATGAGCAGTTCTTC
TRBV5-4,TRBD1,TRBJ2-1,few,CASRRQGKTYNEQFF,TGTGCCAGCAGAAGACAGGGAAAAACGTACAATGAGCAGTTCTTC
TRBV7-6,TRBD2,TRBJ2-3,NA,CASSLGALKRGGTDTQYF,TGTGCCAGCAGCTTAGGGGCACTTAAGCGGGGGGGCACAGATACGCAGTATTTT
TRBV7-9,NA,TRBJ1-1,NA,CASSFRGIDTEAFF,TGTGCCAGCAGCTTTAGGGGGATTGACACTGAAGCTTTCTTT
TRBV10-1,NA,TRBJ1-1,NA,CASSGRGAEAFF,TGCGCCAGCAGCGGCAGGGGTGCTGAAGCTTTCTTT
TRBV11-2,NA,TRBJ1-1,NA,CASSLPLLNTEAFF,TGTGCCAGCAGCTTACCCCTTTTGAACACTGAAGCTTTCTTT
TRBV18,TRBD1,TRBJ1-6,NA,CASSLDRGNSPLHF,TGTGCCAGCTCACTGGACAGGGGGAACTCACCCCTCCACTTT
TRBV24-1,TRBD2,TRBJ2-1,NA,CATSVGGGAGEQFF,TGTGCCACCAGTGTTGGCGGGGGGGCAGGGGAGCAGTTCTTC
TRBV25-1,TRBD1,TRBJ1-1,once,CASISHRGVNTEAFF,TGTGCCAGCATATCGCACAGGGGGGTGAACACTGAAGCTTTCTTT
TRBV11-2,NA,TRBJ1-5,NA,CASSLGASGQDNQPQHF,TGTGCCAGCAGCTTAGGGGCGAGTGGGCAGGACAATCAGCCCCAGCATTTT
TRBV4-1,TRBD2,TRBJ2-1,NA,CASSPATSGGNNEQFF,TGCGCCAGCAGCCCCGCGACTAGCGGGGGGAACAATGAGCAGTTCTTC